This T cell receptor (delta chain) was observed in a study of gamma-delta T cells after stem cell transplantation. Germline CDR1 and CDR2: GEAIGNYY and EKD. The CDR3 sequence is 18 residues long. J was trimmed by 7 bases and V by 0 bases; bases with no gene match: 19. TCRdb re-called the RT-PCR reads through CATT. The sample lists more than 10,000 delta-chain clones, about 1.2% occurring once. This clone was counted between two and nine times. The likely explanation is a read error, given a far larger clone one base away. This CDR3 is also generated by other DNA sequences in the sample. The origin of this receptor is a human donor. It is not recorded whose cells these are; they may come from a transplant donor. The rearrangement links TRDV2 to TRDJ1; TRDD3 matches at 7 bases. Material: gamma-delta T cells. CDR3 coding DNA: TGTGCCTGTGACACCGTTTTTTCCGATCCTGGGGATAAAAGTAAACTCATCTTT. It specifies CACDTVFSDPGDKSKLIF.